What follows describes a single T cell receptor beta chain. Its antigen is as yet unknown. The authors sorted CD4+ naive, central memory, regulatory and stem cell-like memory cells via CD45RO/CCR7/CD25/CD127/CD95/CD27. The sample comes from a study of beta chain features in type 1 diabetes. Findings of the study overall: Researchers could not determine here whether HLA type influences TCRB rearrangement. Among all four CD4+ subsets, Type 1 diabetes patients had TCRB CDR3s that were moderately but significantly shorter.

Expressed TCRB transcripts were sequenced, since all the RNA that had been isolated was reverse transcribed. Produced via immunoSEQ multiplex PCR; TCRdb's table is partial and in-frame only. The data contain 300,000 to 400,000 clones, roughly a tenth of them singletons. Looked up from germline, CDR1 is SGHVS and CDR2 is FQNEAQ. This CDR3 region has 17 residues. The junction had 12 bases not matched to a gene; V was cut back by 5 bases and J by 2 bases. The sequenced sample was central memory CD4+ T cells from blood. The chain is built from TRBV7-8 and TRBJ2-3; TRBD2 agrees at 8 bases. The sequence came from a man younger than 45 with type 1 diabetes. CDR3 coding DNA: TGTGCCAGCAGCCGGATCGGGGCGGGGGGTTCCACAGATACGCAGTATTTT. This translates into CASSRIGAGGSTDTQYF.